The source of this T cell receptor (beta chain) is a study of T cell responses to AZD1222 COVID-19 vaccine. Study-wide results and caveats: Donor demographics were predominantly white British with a female majority; clonal diversity may be underestimated.

On this clone itself: No antigen is known for it.

TCRdb's copy holds only in-frame clones and misses some; the assay was immunoSEQ multiplex PCR. The data hold around 50,000 clones, with about 86% observed a single time. With 3 bases clipped from V and 7 bases from J, the junction kept 17 bases outside the gene matches. Germline V gene sequence: CDR1 MGHRA, CDR2 YSYEKL. CDR3 size: 17 residues. The chain uses TRBV4-1 and TRBJ2-7; TRBD2 aligns across 8 bases. Source: peripheral blood, taken on day 0 of AZD1222 vaccination. This clonotype was sampled from an adult in good health. Here the CDR3 reads CASSHAQTPGLAAEQYF. CDR3 nucleotides: TGCGCCAGCAGCCACGCACAAACCCCAGGACTAGCAGCAGAGCAGTACTTC.